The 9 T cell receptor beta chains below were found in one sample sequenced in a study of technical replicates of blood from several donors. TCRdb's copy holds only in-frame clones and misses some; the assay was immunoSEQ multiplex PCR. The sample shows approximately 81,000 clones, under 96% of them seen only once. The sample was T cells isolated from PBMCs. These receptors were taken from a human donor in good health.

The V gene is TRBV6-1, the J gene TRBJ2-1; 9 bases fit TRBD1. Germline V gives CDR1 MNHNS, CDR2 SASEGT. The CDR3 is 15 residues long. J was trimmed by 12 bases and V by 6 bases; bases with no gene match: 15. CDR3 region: CASSETGTGLSRQFF. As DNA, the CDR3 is TGTGCCAGCAGCGAGACCGGGACAGGGCTGTCTAGGCAGTTCTTC.

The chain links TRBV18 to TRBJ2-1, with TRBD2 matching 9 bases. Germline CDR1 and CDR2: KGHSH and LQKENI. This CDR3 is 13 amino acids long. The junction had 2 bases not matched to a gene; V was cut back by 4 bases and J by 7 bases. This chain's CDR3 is CASSLSGRNEQFF. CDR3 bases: TGTGCCAGCTCACTTAGCGGGAGAAATGAGCAGTTCTTC.

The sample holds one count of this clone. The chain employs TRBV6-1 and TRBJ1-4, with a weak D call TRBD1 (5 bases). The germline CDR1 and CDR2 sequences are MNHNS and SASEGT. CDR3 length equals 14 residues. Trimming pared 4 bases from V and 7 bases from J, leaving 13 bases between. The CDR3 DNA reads TGTGCCAGCAGTGTCACAGGCCTTTCTGAAAAACTGTTTTTT. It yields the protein CASSVTGLSEKLFF.

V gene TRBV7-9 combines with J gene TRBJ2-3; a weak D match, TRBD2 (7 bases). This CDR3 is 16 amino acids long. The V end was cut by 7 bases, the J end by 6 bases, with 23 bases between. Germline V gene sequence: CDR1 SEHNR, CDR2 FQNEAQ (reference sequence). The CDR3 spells CASTKEGGGPSDTQYF. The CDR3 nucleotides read TGTGCCAGCACCAAGGAAGGGGGAGGGCCGTCGGATACGCAGTATTTT.

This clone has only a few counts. The CDR3 here is CATMRQVGETQYF. As DNA, the CDR3 is TGTGCCACCATGAGACAGGTTGGGGAGACCCAGTACTTC. This chain connects TRBV6-5 to TRBJ2-5; the D gene is possibly TRBD1 (6 bases). The CDR3 length is 13 residues. From germline, CDR1 is MNHEY and CDR2 SVGAGI. Trimming pared 10 bases from V and 5 bases from J, leaving 17 bases between.

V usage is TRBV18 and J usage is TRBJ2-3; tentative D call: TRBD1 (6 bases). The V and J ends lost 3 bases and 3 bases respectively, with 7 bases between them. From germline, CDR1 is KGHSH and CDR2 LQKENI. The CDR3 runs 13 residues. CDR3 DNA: TGTGCCAGCTCACCGGACAGAACAGATACGCAGTATTTT. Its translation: CASSPDRTDTQYF.

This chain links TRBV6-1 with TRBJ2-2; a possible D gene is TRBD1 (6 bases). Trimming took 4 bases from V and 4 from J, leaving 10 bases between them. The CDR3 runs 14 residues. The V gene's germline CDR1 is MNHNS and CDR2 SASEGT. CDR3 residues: CASSVHRVTGELFF. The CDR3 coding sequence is TGTGCCAGCAGTGTACACAGGGTCACCGGGGAGCTGTTTTTT.

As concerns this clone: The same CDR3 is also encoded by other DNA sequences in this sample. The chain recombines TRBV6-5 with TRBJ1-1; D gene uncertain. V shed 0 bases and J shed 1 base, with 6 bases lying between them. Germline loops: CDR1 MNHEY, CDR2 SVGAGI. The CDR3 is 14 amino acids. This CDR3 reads CASSYSRGNTEAFF. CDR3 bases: TGTGCCAGCAGTTACTCGCGGGGGAACACTGAAGCTTTCTTT.

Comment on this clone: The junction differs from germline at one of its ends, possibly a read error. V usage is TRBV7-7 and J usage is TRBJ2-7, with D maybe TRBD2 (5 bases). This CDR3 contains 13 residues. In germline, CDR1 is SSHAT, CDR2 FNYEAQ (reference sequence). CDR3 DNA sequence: TGTGCTAGCAGCTTAGACGGGGAGTCCGAGCAGTACTTC. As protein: CASSLDGESEQYF.